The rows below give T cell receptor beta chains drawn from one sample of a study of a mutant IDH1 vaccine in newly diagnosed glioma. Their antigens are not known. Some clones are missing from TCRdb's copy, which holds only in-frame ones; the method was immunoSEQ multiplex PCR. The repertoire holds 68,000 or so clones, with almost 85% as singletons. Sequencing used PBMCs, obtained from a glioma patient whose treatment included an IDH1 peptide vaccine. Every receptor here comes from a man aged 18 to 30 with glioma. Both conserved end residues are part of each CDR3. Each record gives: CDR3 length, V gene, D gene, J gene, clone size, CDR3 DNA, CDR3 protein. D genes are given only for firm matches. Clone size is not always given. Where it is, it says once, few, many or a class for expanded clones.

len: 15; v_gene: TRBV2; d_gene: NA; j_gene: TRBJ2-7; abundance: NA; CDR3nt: TGTGCCAGCAGTGAATCCCCGGCTACCTCCTACGAGCAGTACTTC; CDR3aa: CASSESPATSYEQYF
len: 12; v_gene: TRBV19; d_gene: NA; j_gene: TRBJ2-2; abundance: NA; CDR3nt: TGTGCCAGTAGTTGGGTGTCCGGGGAGCTGTTTTTT; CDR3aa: CASSWVSGELFF
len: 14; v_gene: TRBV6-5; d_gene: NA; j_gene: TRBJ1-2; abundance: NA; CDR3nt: TGTGCCAGCAGACCACCGGGAGGCAGCGGTGGCTACACCTTC; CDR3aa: CASRPPGGSGGYTF
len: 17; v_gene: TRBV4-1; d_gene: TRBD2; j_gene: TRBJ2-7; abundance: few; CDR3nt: TGCGCCAGCAGCCAAGCTGCCTCTAGCGGGTTTGGCTACGAGCAGTACTTC; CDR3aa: CASSQAASSGFGYEQYF
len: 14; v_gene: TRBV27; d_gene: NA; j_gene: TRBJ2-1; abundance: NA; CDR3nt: TGTGCCAGCAGTTTAGCGCTCAAGGCCAATGAGCAGTTCTTC; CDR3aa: CASSLALKANEQFF
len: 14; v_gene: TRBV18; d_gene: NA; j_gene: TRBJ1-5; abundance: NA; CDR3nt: TGTGCCAGCTCACCACAGGGGACTAATCAGCCCCAGCATTTT; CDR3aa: CASSPQGTNQPQHF
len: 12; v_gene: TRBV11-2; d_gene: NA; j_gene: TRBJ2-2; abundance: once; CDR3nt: TGTGCCAGTAGCAGGGTGCGGGGGGAGCTGTTTTTT; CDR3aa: CASSRVRGELFF
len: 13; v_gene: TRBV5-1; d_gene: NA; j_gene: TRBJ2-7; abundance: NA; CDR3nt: TGCGCCAGCAGCTCTGAAGGTTTCTACGAGCAGTACTTC; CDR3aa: CASSSEGFYEQYF
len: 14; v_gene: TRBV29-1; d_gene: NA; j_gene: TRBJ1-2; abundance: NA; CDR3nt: TGCAGCGTTGAGCAGGGAGTTTCCAACTATGGCTACACCTTC; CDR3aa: CSVEQGVSNYGYTF
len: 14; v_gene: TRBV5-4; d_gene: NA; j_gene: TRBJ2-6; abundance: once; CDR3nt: TGTGCCAGCAGCTATAGGGGTGGGGCCAACGTCCTGACTTTC; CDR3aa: CASSYRGGANVLTF
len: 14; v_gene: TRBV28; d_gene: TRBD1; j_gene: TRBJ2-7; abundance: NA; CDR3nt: TGTGCCAGCAGCGGTGAAGGCAGGGGGTACGAGCAGTACTTC; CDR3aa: CASSGEGRGYEQYF
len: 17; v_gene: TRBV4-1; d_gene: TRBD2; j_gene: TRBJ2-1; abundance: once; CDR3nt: TGCGCCAGCAGCCGTTACTCGGCGGGGACTAGGTCCCCGGAGCAGTTCTTC; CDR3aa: CASSRYSAGTRSPEQFF
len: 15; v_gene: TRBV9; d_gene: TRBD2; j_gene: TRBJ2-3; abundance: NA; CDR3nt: TGTGCCAGCAGCGTCTGGGCGGGGGGACACGATACGCAGTATTTT; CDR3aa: CASSVWAGGHDTQYF
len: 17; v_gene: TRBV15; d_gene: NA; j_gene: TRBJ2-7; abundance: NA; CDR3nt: TGTGCCACCAGCATCACCGGGGAGGGGGTGAGCTCCTACGAGCAGTACTTC; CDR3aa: CATSITGEGVSSYEQYF
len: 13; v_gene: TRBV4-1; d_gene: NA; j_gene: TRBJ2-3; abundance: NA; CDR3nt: TGCGCCAGCAGCGCACGACCGGTAGATACGCAGTATTTT; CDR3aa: CASSARPVDTQYF
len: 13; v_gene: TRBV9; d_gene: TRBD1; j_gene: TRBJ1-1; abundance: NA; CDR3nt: TGTGCCAGCAGCGGACAGGGTTGGACTGAAGCTTTCTTT; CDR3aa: CASSGQGWTEAFF
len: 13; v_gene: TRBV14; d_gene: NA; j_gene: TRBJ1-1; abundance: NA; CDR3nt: TGTGCCAGCAGCCTAAGGGACACCTTAGAAGCTTTCTTT; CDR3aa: CASSLRDTLEAFF
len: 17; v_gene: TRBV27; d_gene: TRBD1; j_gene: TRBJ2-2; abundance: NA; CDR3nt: TGTGCCAGCAGCTCCCGGGACAGGGGGTATGTGGACGGGGAGCTGTTTTTT; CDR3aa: CASSSRDRGYVDGELFF
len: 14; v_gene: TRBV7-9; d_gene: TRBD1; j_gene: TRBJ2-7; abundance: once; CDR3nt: TGTGCCAGCAGCCCCACGGGACAGCACTACGAGCAGTACTTC; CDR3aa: CASSPTGQHYEQYF
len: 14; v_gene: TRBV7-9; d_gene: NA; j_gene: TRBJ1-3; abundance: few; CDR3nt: TGTGCCAGCAGCTTCCCTCAGGAAGGAAACACCATATATTTT; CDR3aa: CASSFPQEGNTIYF
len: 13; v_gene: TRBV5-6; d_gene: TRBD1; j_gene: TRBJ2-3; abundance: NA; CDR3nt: TGTGCCAGCAGCTTAACAGGGGCAGATACGCAGTATTTT; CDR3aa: CASSLTGADTQYF
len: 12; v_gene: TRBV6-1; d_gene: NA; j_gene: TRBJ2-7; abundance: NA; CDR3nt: TGTGCCAGCAGGAAGAGCTCCTACGAGCAGTACTTC; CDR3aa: CASRKSSYEQYF
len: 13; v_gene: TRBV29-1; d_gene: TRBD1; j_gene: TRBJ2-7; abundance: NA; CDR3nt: TGCAGCACTCGACAGGGGCCAACCTACGAGCAGTACTTC; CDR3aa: CSTRQGPTYEQYF
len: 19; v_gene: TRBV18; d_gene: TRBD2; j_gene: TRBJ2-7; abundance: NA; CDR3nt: TGTGCCAGCTCACCAAGCCTAGCGGGACATTCTACACTCTCCTACGAGCAGTACTTC; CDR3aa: CASSPSLAGHSTLSYEQYF
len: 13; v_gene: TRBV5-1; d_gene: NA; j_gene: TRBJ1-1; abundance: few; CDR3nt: TGCGCCAGCAGCTTAACGGGGAACACTGAAGCTTTCTTT; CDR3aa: CASSLTGNTEAFF
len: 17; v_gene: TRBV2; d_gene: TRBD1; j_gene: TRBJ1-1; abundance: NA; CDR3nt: TGTGCCAGCAGTGCACCGCAGGGGGCGCCGGGGAACACTGAAGCTTTCTTT; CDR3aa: CASSAPQGAPGNTEAFF
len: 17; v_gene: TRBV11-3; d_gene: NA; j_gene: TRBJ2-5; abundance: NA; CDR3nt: TGTGCCAGCTTGGGGCCCGTAGGCCTGGGGTTTACCGAGACCCAGTACTTC; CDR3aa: CASLGPVGLGFTETQYF
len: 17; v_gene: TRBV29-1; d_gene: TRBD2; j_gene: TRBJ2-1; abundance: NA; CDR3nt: TGCAGCGCTGAGGGACTAGCGGGAGGGGCTTCCTACAATGAGCAGTTCTTC; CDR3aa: CSAEGLAGGASYNEQFF
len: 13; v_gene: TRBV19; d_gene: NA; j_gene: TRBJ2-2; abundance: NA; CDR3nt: TGTGCCAGTAGGTGGACAGCCACCGGGGAGCTGTTTTTT; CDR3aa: CASRWTATGELFF
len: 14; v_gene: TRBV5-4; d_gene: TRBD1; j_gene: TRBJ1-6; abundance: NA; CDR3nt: TGTGCCAGCAGCTTTACAGGGGTTCGGTCACCCCTCCACTTT; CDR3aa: CASSFTGVRSPLHF
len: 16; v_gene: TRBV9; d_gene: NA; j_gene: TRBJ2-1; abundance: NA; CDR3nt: TGTGCCAGCAGCGTAGAGTCCGCTAGCTCCTACAATGAGCAGTTCTTC; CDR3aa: CASSVESASSYNEQFF